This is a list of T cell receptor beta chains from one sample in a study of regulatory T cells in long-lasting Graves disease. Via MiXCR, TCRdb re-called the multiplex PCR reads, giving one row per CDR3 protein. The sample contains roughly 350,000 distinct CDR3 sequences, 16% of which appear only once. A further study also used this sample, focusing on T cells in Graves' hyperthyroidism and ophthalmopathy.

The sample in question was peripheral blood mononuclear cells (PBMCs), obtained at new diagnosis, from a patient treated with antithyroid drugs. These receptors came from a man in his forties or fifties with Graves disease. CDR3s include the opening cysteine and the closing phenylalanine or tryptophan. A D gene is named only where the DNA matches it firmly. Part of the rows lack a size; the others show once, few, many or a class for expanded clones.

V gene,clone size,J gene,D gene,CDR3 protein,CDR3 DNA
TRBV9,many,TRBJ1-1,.,CASSVASGTEAFF,TGTGCCAGCAGCGTAGCTAGTGGGACTGAAGCTTTCTTT
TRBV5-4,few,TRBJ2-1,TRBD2,CASSLMRGADYEQFF,TGTGCCAGCAGCTTAATGCGGGGGGCCGACTATGAGCAGTTCTTC
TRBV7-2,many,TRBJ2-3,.,CASRRGELTDTQYF,TGTGCCAGCAGGCGGGGCGAGCTGACGGATACGCAGTATTTT
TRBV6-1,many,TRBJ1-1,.,CASTRGGSLNTEAFF,TGTGCCAGCACCAGAGGTGGCAGCTTGAACACTGAAGCTTTCTTT
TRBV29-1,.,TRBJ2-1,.,CSVDFPREVSNEQFF,TGCAGCGTTGATTTCCCCAGGGAAGTCTCCAATGAGCAGTTCTTC
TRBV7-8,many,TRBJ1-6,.,CASSLGGGYNSPLHF,TGTGCCAGCAGCTTAGGGGGTGGCTATAATTCACCCCTCCACTTT
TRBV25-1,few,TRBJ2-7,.,CASSESRGEQYF,TGTGCCAGCAGTGAATCCAGGGGCGAGCAGTACTTC
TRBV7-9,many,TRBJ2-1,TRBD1,CASSPRGLTEQFF,TGTGCCAGCAGCCCCAGGGGGCTCACGGAGCAGTTCTTC
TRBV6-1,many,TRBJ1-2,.,CASSEMGTSYGYTF,TGTGCCAGCAGTGAAATGGGGACCTCCTATGGCTACACCTTC
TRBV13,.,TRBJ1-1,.,CASSLRGTETEAFF,TGTGCCAGCAGCTTGAGAGGGACCGAGACTGAAGCTTTCTTT
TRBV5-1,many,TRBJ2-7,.,CASSLGQSSYEQYF,TGTGCCAGCTCCCTAGGACAGAGCTCCTACGAGCAGTACTTC
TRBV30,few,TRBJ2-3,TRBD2,CAWSQGLAGNTDTQYF,TGTGCCTGGAGCCAGGGACTAGCGGGGAACACAGATACGCAGTATTTT
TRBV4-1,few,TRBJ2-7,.,CASSQDRRSTLGKQYF,TGCGCCAGCAGCCAAGATCGCCGTTCGACGCTTGGTAAGCAGTACTTC
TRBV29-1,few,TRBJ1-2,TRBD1,CSVEEVTGDYGYTF,TGCAGCGTTGAAGAAGTCACAGGGGACTATGGCTACACCTTC
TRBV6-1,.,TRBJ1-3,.,CASSEVISSGNTIYF,TGTGCCAGCAGTGAAGTAATTAGCTCTGGAAACACCATATATTTT
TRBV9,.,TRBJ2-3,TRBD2,CASTLGLAVTDTQYF,TGTGCCAGCACCCTGGGACTAGCGGTCACAGATACGCAGTATTTT
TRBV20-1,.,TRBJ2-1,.,CSAHRGALLNEQFF,TGCAGTGCTCATCGGGGGGCCCTACTGAATGAGCAGTTCTTC
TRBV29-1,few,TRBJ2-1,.,CSVETSTGGDYNEQFF,TGCAGCGTTGAAACTTCTACAGGGGGGGATTACAATGAGCAGTTCTTC